This T cell receptor (beta chain) is drawn from a study of CXCR3-negative and CXCR3-positive naive CD8 T cells. On this clonotype: Its matching antigen is unknown.

Triplicate sorting captured about 300,000 cells each from every CD8+ T cell subset. Study observations and caveats: Naive cells used TRBV-TRBJ genes in much the same way whether CXCR3-negative or CXCR3-positive; memory cells did not. TCR strength was inferred from TRB CDR3 properties, while surface CD5 was comparable between naive subsets.

There are 13 residues in the CDR3. Carrying UMI labels, the TRB cDNA libraries were prepared through 5' RACE. TCRdb reprocessed the 5' RACE reads and reports one entry per CDR3 protein, with no DNA. Seen in this sample are 100,000 to 150,000 distinct CDR3 sequences; the ten most common clones hold approximately 0.46%. The V call is TRBV12-3 or TRBV12-4, the J call TRBJ2-3. The TCR was taken from a human donor in good health. Some clones in this sample may be carry-over from other donors' samples. The material sequenced was naive CXCR3- CD8+ T cells from blood. Specified subset: CD45RO-CCR7+CD27+CD95- naive CD8+ T cells lacking CXCR3 (TNR3-). This chain's CDR3 is CASSLQGSDTQYF.